This TCR beta chain is drawn from a study of cytomegalovirus exposure and HLA in healthy donors. Study results and limitations: The study labeled 150 or so TCR beta chains cytomegalovirus-associated.

About this clone itself: Its antigen is currently unknown.

CDR3 size: 14 residues. Germline CDR1 and CDR2: SNHLY and FYNNEI. The V gene end was trimmed by 3 bases and the J gene end by 4 bases; junction bases not matched to a gene: 1. Amplification used 60 Vbeta primers and 13 Jbeta primers. The protocol was immunoSEQ multiplex PCR, while the TCRdb copy is restricted to in-frame clones and leaves out a portion. Among 150,000 or so clones listed, almost 85% were seen once. The sequence came from a man younger than 30 in good health and CMV-seropositive. The sequenced sample was PBMCs. The chain is built from TRBV2 and TRBJ2-5; the match to TRBD1 covers 11 bases. The CDR3 sequence: CASSEGQGVETQYF. CDR3 nucleotides: TGTGCCAGCAGTGAGGGACAGGGGGTAGAGACCCAGTACTTC.